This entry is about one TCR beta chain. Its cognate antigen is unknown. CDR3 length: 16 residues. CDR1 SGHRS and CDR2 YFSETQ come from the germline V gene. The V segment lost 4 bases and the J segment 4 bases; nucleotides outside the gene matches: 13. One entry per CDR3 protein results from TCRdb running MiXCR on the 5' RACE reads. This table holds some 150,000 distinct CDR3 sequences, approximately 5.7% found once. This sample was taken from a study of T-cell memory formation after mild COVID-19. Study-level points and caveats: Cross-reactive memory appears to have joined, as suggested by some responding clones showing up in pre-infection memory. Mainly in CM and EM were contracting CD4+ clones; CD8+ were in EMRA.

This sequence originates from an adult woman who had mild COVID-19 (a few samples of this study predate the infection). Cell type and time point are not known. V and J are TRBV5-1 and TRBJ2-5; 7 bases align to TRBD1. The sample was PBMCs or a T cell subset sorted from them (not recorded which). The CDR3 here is CASSVTGAARGETQYF. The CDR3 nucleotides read TGCGCCAGCAGCGTAACAGGGGCCGCAAGGGGAGAGACCCAGTACTTC.